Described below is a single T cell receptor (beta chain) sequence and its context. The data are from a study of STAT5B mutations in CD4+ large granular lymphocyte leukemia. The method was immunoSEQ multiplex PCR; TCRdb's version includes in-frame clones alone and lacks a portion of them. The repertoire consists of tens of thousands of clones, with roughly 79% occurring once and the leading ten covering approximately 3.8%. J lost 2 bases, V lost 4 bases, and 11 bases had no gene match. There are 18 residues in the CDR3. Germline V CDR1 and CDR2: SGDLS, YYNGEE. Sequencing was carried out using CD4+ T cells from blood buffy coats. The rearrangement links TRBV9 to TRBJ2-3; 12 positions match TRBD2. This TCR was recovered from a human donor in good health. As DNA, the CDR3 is TGTGCCAGCAGCAGAACTAGCGGGGGGAACCTTATCACAGATACGCAGTATTTT. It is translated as CASSRTSGGNLITDTQYF.